This T cell receptor beta chain stems from a study of cytomegalovirus exposure and HLA in healthy donors. CDR1 MNHNY and CDR2 SVGAGI come from the germline V gene (reference sequence). Trimming cost V 6 bases and J 4 bases; bases outside gene matches: 3. The CDR3 has 12 residues. Study-wide findings and caveats: HLA alleles showed associations with 16,951 TCR beta sequences in a later analysis, at a 0.05 false discovery rate.

A word on this clone: Antigen unknown.

Primers included in the PCR were 60 Vbeta and 13 Jbeta primers. Data came from immunoSEQ multiplex PCR; TCRdb stores just in-frame clones and leaves some out. The profile shows 84,000 or so clones, 70% to 80% of them singletons. The chain joins TRBV6-6 to TRBJ2-7, with 7 positions matching TRBD1. Input material: PBMCs. This TCR came from a man aged 45-65 years in good health and CMV-seronegative. The DNA of the CDR3 is TGTGCCAGCAGGACAGGGTATTACGAGCAGTACTTC. This encodes CASRTGYYEQYF.